Below are 21 T cell receptor beta chains sequenced from a single sample in a study of vaccination effects on CD4 cells after COVID-19. Clones were read by immunoSEQ multiplex PCR, and TCRdb kept only the in-frame ones, dropping some. The sample has fewer than 85,000 clones, 78% seen once. Sequencing was preceded by expansion of antigen-specific CD4+ T cells with viral peptide pools in the ViraFEST assay. Subsequent to 10 days of culture, CD4+ T cells were isolated. No vaccinee had earlier SARS-CoV-2 infection, and nucleocapsid antibodies were negative. Which antigens these TCRs recognize remains unknown. Specimen: CD4+ T cells from PBMCs cultured with SARS-CoV-2 spike peptides, collected before COVID-19 vaccination. All receptors derive from a human donor who received a COVID-19 vaccine.

The J gene is TRBJ1-1, the V gene TRBV6-4; no definite D call. Looked up from germline, CDR1 is MRHNA and CDR2 is SNTAGT. The CDR3 runs to 12 residues. With 11 bases removed from V and 2 bases from J, the gap between germline ends came to 12 bases. Written as DNA, the CDR3 is TGTGCCGGAGGACTAGGTAACACTGAAGCTTTCTTT. Translation gives CAGGLGNTEAFF.

This clone was counted once. The chain has TRBV6-5 and TRBJ1-2, with 9 bases matching TRBD1. CDR1 is MNHEY and CDR2 is SVGAGI in the germline V gene. The CDR3 covers 14 residues. Trimming at V came to 6 bases and at J to 4 bases, leaving 6 bases not matched to a gene. CDR3 DNA: TGTGCCAGCAGCCCGGGACAGGGCCTCTATGGCTACACCTTC. It yields the protein CASSPGQGLYGYTF.

The chain combines TRBV15 with TRBJ2-2, with D uncertain. The V and J ends lost 0 bases and 6 bases respectively, with 11 bases between them. From germline, CDR1 is LNHNV and CDR2 YYDKDF (reference sequence). CDR3 length equals 15 residues. The DNA of the CDR3 is TGTGCCACCAGCAGAGAGGGCAAATCCGCCGGGGAGCTGTTTTTT. Its translation: CATSREGKSAGELFF.

The rearrangement links TRBV6-5 to TRBJ1-2; TRBD1 might be the D (5 bases). The germline V gene has CDR1 MNHEY and CDR2 SVGAGI. V shed 6 bases and J shed 7 bases, with 15 bases lying between them. This CDR3 region has 13 residues. This chain's CDR3 is CASSIVKGVGYTF. As DNA, the CDR3 is TGTGCCAGCAGCATCGTGAAAGGGGTTGGCTACACCTTC.

The chain employs TRBV3-1 (or the pseudogene TRBV3-2) and TRBJ1-1; maybe TRBD1 (5 bases). V lost 2 bases, J lost 11 bases, and 12 bases lay in between. This CDR3 comprises 12 residues. Germline-derived CDR1 and CDR2 are LGHDT and YNNKEL (reference sequence). The DNA of the CDR3 is TGTGCCAGCAGCCAATCTCCGGGGGGTGCTTTCTTT. As protein: CASSQSPGGAFF.

This clone appeared once. The rearrangement joins TRBV11-2 to TRBJ2-1; no clear D gene. Trimming pared 3 bases from V and 11 bases from J, leaving 8 bases between. The CDR3 runs 11 residues. From germline, CDR1 is SGHAT and CDR2 FQNNGV. CDR3 protein: CASSLGKKQFF. The CDR3 bases are TGTGCCAGCAGCTTGGGGAAAAAGCAGTTCTTC.

The chain is built from TRBV4-1 and TRBJ1-6, with D possibly matching TRBD1 (6 bases). The CDR3 loop spans 16 amino acids. Looked up from germline, CDR1 is MGHRA and CDR2 is YSYEKL. The V gene lost 0 bases and the J gene lost 6 bases, with 12 bases spanning the gap. The CDR3 DNA is TGCGCCAGCAGCCAAGATTTGGGGGGCTCTAATTCACCCCTCCACTTT. Encoded protein: CASSQDLGGSNSPLHF.

V and J are TRBV6-5 and TRBJ2-2; 11 bases agree with TRBD1. V trimming: 5 bases; J trimming: 5 bases; junction bases outside the gene matches: 4. From germline, CDR1 is MNHEY and CDR2 SVGAGI. The CDR3 contains 15 residues. The CDR3 loop reads CASSPGQGETGELFF. The CDR3 DNA follows: TGTGCCAGCAGTCCGGGACAGGGGGAGACCGGGGAGCTGTTTTTT.

A single count supports this clone. The chain couples TRBV5-4 to TRBJ2-3; D tentatively fits TRBD1 or TRBD2 (5 bases each). Germline V CDR1 and CDR2: SGHNT, YYREEE (reference sequence). The CDR3 is 15 residues long. The V end lost 3 bases, the J end lost 0 bases, and 11 bases lay between the germline ends. The CDR3: CASSWDGTSTDTQYF. CDR3 nucleotides: TGTGCCAGCAGCTGGGACGGTACTAGCACAGATACGCAGTATTTT.

The J gene is TRBJ2-3, the V gene TRBV9, with a possible D match to TRBD1 (6 bases). CDR3 length: 15 residues. V lost 5 bases and J lost 1, with 14 bases in between. The germline V gene has CDR1 SGDLS and CDR2 YYNGEE. The chain's CDR3 is CASRSTGLGTDTQYF. The CDR3 bases are TGTGCCAGCAGATCTACAGGGTTAGGCACAGATACGCAGTATTTT.

This rearrangement joins TRBV2 to TRBJ1-1; D perhaps matches TRBD1 (5 bases). Germline V lookup: CDR1 SNHLY, CDR2 FYNNEI. The CDR3 spans 14 residues. Trimming took 7 bases from V and 6 from J, leaving 18 bases between them. Written as DNA, the CDR3 is TGTGCCAGCAACCTCCGCGGGGGTCGCTCTGAAGCTTTCTTT. Its translation: CASNLRGGRSEAFF.

The genes are TRBV11-1 and TRBJ2-3; TRBD2 agrees at 8 bases. The length of the CDR3 is 16 residues. The germline V gene encodes CDR1 SGHAT and CDR2 FQDESV (reference sequence). The ends lost 4 bases at V and 0 bases at J; junction bases unmatched: 6. The CDR3 region is CASSSWTSRSTDTQYF. CDR3 DNA: TGTGCCAGCAGCTCCTGGACTAGCCGGAGCACAGATACGCAGTATTTT.

About this clone itself: Sequence at one end of the junction differs from germline and may be a read error. The chain is built from TRBV7-2 and TRBJ2-1; no reliable D call. The length of the CDR3 is 12 residues. CDR1 SGHTA and CDR2 FQGNSA come from the germline V gene. The CDR3 coding sequence is TGTGCCAGCAGCCCGACGGGTAGGCTTCTAATCTTC. This codes for CASSPTGRLLIF.

The chain couples TRBV28 to TRBJ2-1, with D perhaps TRBD1 or TRBD2 (5 bases each). Trimming stripped 7 bases from V and 5 bases from J, with 21 bases between. Germline lookup yields CDR1 MDHEN and CDR2 SYDVKM. The CDR3 extends over 16 amino acids. CDR3 bases: TGTGCCAGCACCCTTCCCGGGGCGTCCGAACACAATGAGCAGTTCTTC. Amino acid sequence: CASTLPGASEHNEQFF.

The V gene is TRBV7-8, the J gene TRBJ2-5; D gene uncertain. The CDR3 runs 16 residues. Germline CDR1 SGHVS, CDR2 FQNEAQ. V was cut by 4 bases and J by 6 bases, with 21 bases left in between. The CDR3 loop reads CASSSVGAVGRQTQYF. The DNA for the CDR3 is TGTGCCAGCAGCTCGGTCGGAGCCGTGGGCCGTCAGACCCAGTACTTC.

The genes are TRBV6-6 and TRBJ1-5; maybe TRBD1 (5 bases). This CDR3 spans 17 amino acids. Germline CDR1 is MNHNY and CDR2 is SVGAGI (reference sequence). The V gene lost 5 bases and the J gene lost 11 bases, with 28 bases spanning the gap. The CDR3 region is CASSRSFPGLRVRSQHF. The CDR3 DNA reads TGTGCCAGCAGTAGATCCTTCCCGGGACTCAGGGTTAGGTCCCAGCATTTT.

The J gene is TRBJ2-5, the V gene TRBV6-5; D is perhaps TRBD1 (5 bases). Germline CDR1 MNHEY, CDR2 SVGAGI. V lost 6 bases, J lost 5 bases, and 19 bases lay in between. The CDR3 sequence is 15 residues long. Here the CDR3 reads CASRFKGMGVETQYF. CDR3 in DNA: TGTGCCAGCAGGTTTAAGGGGATGGGCGTGGAGACCCAGTACTTC.

The chain is built from TRBV19 and TRBJ1-5; 10 bases fit TRBD1. Germline V gene sequence: CDR1 LNHDA, CDR2 SQIVND (reference sequence). This CDR3 is 19 amino acids long. Trimming cost V 6 bases and J 0 bases; bases outside gene matches: 14. CDR3 in DNA: TGTGCCAGTAGGGGGACAGGGGTTCTTCCGATATATAGCAATCAGCCCCAGCATTTT. This encodes CASRGTGVLPIYSNQPQHF.

CDR3 sequence: CASSWTATSSYNEQFF. Written as DNA, the CDR3 is TGCGCCAGCAGCTGGACAGCGACGTCCTCCTACAATGAGCAGTTCTTC. J is TRBJ2-1 and V is TRBV5-1; TRBD1 is a possible D gene (6 bases). CDR3 length equals 16 residues. The germline gives CDR1 SGHRS, CDR2 YFSETQ. With 3 bases removed from V and 0 bases from J, the gap between germline ends came to 13 bases.

This rearrangement joins TRBV5-1 to TRBJ2-4, with TRBD2 matching over 7 bases. CDR3 length equals 15 residues. V was clipped by 1 base and J by 6 bases; unmatched bases: 7. Germline assignment: CDR1 SGHRS and CDR2 YFSETQ. The CDR3 nucleotides read TGCGCCAGCAGCTTGTCCGGGGGGACGTCAAACATTCAGTACTTC. It encodes CASSLSGGTSNIQYF. The full variable domain, rest sourced from reference TRBV5-1 and TRBJ2-4, is KAGVTQTPRYLIKTRGQQVTLSCSPISGHRSVSWYQQTPGQGLQFLFEYFSETQRNKGNFPGRFSGRQFSNSRSEMNVSTLELGDSALYLCASSLSGGTSNIQYFGAGTRLSVL.

The genes are TRBV6-4 and TRBJ2-7; unclear D gene. V gave up 7 bases and J gave up 3 bases, with 13 bases separating them. Germline V gene data show CDR1 as MRHNA and CDR2 as SNTAGT. This CDR3 comprises 13 residues. CDR3 bases: TGTGCCAGCAATGGCGCAGCTTACTACGAGCAGTACGTC. It codes for CASNGAAYYEQYV.